The present entry profiles one T cell receptor beta chain with its context. Its antigen is not identified. 13 Jbeta primers and 60 Vbeta primers were used for the PCR. Produced via immunoSEQ multiplex PCR; TCRdb's table is partial and in-frame only. The sample records about 130,000 clones, roughly 85% being singletons. The germline gives CDR1 SNHLY, CDR2 FYNNEI. V lost 8 bases and J 4 bases, leaving 12 bases between the germline ends. This CDR3 is 12 amino acids long. The sample comes from a study of cytomegalovirus exposure and HLA in healthy donors. Study results and caveats: Cytomegalovirus-associated status was assigned to some 160 TCR beta chains.

The material sequenced was PBMCs. The chain joins TRBV2 to TRBJ2-7; D is perhaps TRBD1 (6 bases). This sequence originates from a woman aged 30 to 39 in good health and CMV-seropositive. This chain's CDR3 is CASGGQSYEQYF. In nucleotides, the CDR3 is TGTGCCAGCGGCGGACAGTCTTACGAGCAGTACTTC.